The source of this T cell receptor beta chain is a study of human T cells and chemical hapten exposure (dated by TCRdb to about 2021). For the wider study: For sensitization, 2% DPC in acetone was applied to a roughly 2 cm by roughly 2 cm area of upper inner arm skin. Blood samples were taken from patients before sensitization (week 0) and at 2, 6 and about 24 weeks after DPC sensitization. Patients additionally received weekly therapeutic DPC doses to the scalp throughout the approximately 22-week study period. Patch testing was done on the upper back using Finn chambers containing 0.01% DPC, and results were scored after 6 days according to International Contact Dermatitis Research Group standards. Libraries were pooled for sequencing, and per-sample TCR yields varied mainly because of small differences in library volumes within the pool. Blood for TCR sequencing was provided by twenty-nine alopecia patients at one to four time points (pre-sensitization, 2, 6 and 24 weeks). The mostly female patient cohort included alopecia areata with under or over 50% scalp involvement, alopecia totalis and alopecia universalis. The study tracked peripheral blood TCR repertoire changes in vivo during primary and secondary sensitization to the hapten diphenylcyclopropenone (DPC) in alopecia patients.

The research as a whole found: Repeated subsampling changed both the strength of the expansion versus patch-test correlation and the threshold at which the correlation became significant. Alopecia, a presumed autoimmune disease, was present in all patients, so the immune response of the patients might differ from that of healthy individuals. DPC sensitization did not change how many TCRs were above 1 in 1000 frequency, and no evidence was found of alterations in global repertoire structure. The number of PT1 expanded TCRs positively correlated with patch test score, significant at thresholds 8, 16 and 32 but not 4. Expanded TCRs formed significantly more large CDR3 similarity clusters than pre-sensitization or healthy control sets, consistent with antigen-driven responses.

Interpreted using the paper, the time point label stands for: pre-sensitization, week 0. What the treatment or condition label conveys for this sample: therapeutic diphenylcyclopropenone sensitization with weekly scalp DPC. Blood at each patch-test visit was drawn before the patch test was applied. To be eligible, patients had to be aged 18 to 70, diagnosed with alopecia and judged suitable for DPC therapy, while pregnant patients were excluded. Total RNA was isolated from unfractionated whole blood collected in Tempus Blood RNA tubes. Reading the germline V gene (reference sequence) gives CDR1 SEHNR and CDR2 FQNEAQ. At the junction V is shortened by 11 bases and J by 10 bases, with 15 bases in between. Counted from cysteine to phenylalanine, this CDR3 has 11 amino acids. Only CDR3 DNA is held: 33 bases, read in frame from base 1. Libraries were built with RACE. The listed sequencing device is NextSeq 500. During library preparation, unique molecular identifiers were attached to individual cDNA molecules so that TCRs could be counted in a quantitative, reproducible way. From each blood RNA sample, both TCR alpha and TCR beta chains were sequenced. In the paper's pipeline: The median number of TCRs per sample was roughly 94,000, ranging from roughly 20,000 to 700,000. V, J and CDR3 annotation of the TCR reads was carried out using the Decombinator software suite. For the PS versus PT1 abundance plots, all samples were subsampled to the same number of TCRs (28,000). Expanded TCRs were defined as absent before sensitization and observed at least eight times at the 2-week time point. The public sequencing data were trimmed at Q25 with fastp and processed into clonotypes with MiXCR by TCRdb, which kept only in-frame beta chains. Each CDR3 protein gets just one entry, which takes the most common genes and DNA from the rows behind it. The V and J calls and clone size are TCRdb's, not the authors'. Within this sample are around 57,000 distinct CDR3 sequences, with roughly 10% of them counted one time only. The ten largest clonotypes hold 4% of the sample.

This clonotype was recorded many times. The clone's antigen remains unknown. Base qualities are not at hand, and no much larger clone is one base apart. This specimen was whole blood, taken in connection with sensitization to the hapten diphenylcyclopropenone (DPC). The sequence joins TRBV7-9 to TRBJ2-1, with no D gene named confidently. The sequence came from a middle-aged woman with alopecia areata. Some clones in this sample may be carry-over from other donors' samples. The nucleotide sequence reads TGTGCCGCAGCAGAGTCAAGCGAGCAGTTCTTC. This sequence encodes CAAAESSEQFF.